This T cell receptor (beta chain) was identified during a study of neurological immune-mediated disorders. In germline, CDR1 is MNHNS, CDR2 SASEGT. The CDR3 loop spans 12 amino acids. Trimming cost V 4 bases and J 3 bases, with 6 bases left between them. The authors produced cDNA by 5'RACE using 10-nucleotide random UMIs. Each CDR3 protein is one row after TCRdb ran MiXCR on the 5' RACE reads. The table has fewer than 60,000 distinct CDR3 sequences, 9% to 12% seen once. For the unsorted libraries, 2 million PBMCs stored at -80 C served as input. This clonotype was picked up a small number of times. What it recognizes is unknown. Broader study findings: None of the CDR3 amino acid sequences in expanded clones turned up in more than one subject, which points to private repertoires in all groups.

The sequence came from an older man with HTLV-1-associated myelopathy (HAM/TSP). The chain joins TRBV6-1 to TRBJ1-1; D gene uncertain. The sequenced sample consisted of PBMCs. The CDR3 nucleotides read TGTGCCAGCAGTGTATGGGACACTGAAGCTTTCTTT. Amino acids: CASSVWDTEAFF.